This T cell receptor (beta chain) was identified in a study of CD8+ T cells in alopecia areata. cDNA prepared by RNA extraction and subsequent reverse transcription served as the template for sequencing. This table comes from immunoSEQ multiplex PCR, and its TCRdb copy is limited to in-frame clones, with some not included. This table holds about 110,000 clones, roughly 56% found once. Noted treatment: oral pan-JAK inhibitor, 5-10 mg twice daily. V lost 5 bases and J 4 bases, leaving 17 bases between the germline ends. CDR1 is SQVTM, CDR2 ANQGSEA, per germline. The CDR3 covers 14 residues. The TCR originated in a human donor with alopecia areata. The sample here was CD4+ T cells sorted from blood, taken at week 24, from a patient treated with tofacitinib. V usage is TRBV29-1 and J usage is TRBJ1-1; D perhaps matches TRBD1 (6 bases). CDR3 bases: TGCAGCGTTTTTCCCGGGGGCGGAATCACTGAAGCTTTCTTT. This gives the protein CSVFPGGGITEAFF. The complete variable domain, with remaining parts taken from reference TRBV29-1 and TRBJ1-1, reads SAVISQKPSRDICQRGTSLTIQCQVDSQVTMMFWYRQQPGQSLTLIATANQGSEATYESGFVIDKFPISRPNLTFSTLTVSNMSPEDSSIYLCSVFPGGGITEAFFGQGTRLTVV.